This T cell receptor (beta chain) is drawn from a study of blood T cell repertoires in COVID-19. TCRdb's table, derived via immunoSEQ multiplex PCR, lists solely in-frame clones and lacks some. Of a few hundred thousand clones listed, around 82% are singletons. Donors were grouped by their self-reported clinical history. This sequence was found in a man in his fifties or sixties who had recovered from COVID-19. Sequenced: PBMCs or T cells enriched from blood (not recorded which).

CDR3 DNA: TGTGCCAGCAGCCCCGGTCTTGGCACAGATACGCAGTATTTT. It codes for CASSPGLGTDTQYF. The V and J genes are TRBV5-4 and TRBJ2-3; D unclear. This CDR3 is built from 14 residues. Trimming took off 4 bases at V and 1 base at J, with 10 bases between the two ends. CDR1 is SGHNT and CDR2 is YYREEE in the germline V gene (reference sequence).